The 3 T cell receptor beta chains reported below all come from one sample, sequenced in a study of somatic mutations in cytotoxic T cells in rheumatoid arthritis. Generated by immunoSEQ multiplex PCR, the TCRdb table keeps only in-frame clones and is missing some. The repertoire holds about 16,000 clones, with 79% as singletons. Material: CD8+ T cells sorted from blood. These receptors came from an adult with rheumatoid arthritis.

CDR3 in DNA: TGCGCCAGCAGCCAAGACGGGCGCGCTGAGCAGTTCTTC. This codes for CASSQDGRAEQFF. The J gene is TRBJ2-1, the V gene TRBV4-3; unclear D gene. The V gene lost 0 bases and the J gene lost 9 bases, with 9 bases spanning the gap. Germline V gene data show CDR1 as LGHNA and CDR2 as YSLEER. The CDR3 has 13 amino acids.

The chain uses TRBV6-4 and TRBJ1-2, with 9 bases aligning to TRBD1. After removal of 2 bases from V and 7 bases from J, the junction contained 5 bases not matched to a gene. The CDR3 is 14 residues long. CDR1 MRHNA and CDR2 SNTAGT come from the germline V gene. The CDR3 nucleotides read TGTGCCAGCAGTGACCCCGGGACAGGGAGTGGCTACACCTTC. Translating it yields CASSDPGTGSGYTF.

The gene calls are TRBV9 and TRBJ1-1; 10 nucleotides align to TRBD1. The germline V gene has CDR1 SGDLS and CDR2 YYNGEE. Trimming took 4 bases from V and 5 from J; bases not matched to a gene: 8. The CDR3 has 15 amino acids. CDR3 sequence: CASSPRDRGGTEAFF. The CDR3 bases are TGTGCCAGCAGCCCCCGGGACAGGGGAGGGACTGAAGCTTTCTTT.